These 10 T cell receptor beta chains share one sample of origin, sequenced in a study of blood T cell repertoires in COVID-19. Profiled with immunoSEQ multiplex PCR; TCRdb holds only in-frame clones, not every one. The table has about 250,000 clones, about nine tenths seen once. The sequenced sample consisted of PBMCs or T cells enriched from blood (not recorded which). The receptor set was obtained from a woman aged 18-35 years who had recovered from COVID-19.

This clone showed up just a few times. The rearrangement uses TRBV27 and TRBJ1-1, with 7 positions matching TRBD1. This CDR3 has 14 residues. The germline CDR1 and CDR2 sequences are MNHEY and SMNVEV (reference sequence). The J segment lost 0 bases and the V segment lost 6 bases, leaving 4 bases of the junction unmatched. This CDR3 is CASRETGMNTEAFF. In DNA form, the CDR3 reads TGTGCCAGCAGGGAGACAGGGATGAACACTGAAGCTTTCTTT.

V and J are TRBV28 and TRBJ1-2; weak D call: TRBD1 (6 bases). The CDR3 sequence is 13 residues long. Germline lookup yields CDR1 MDHEN and CDR2 SYDVKM. Deletions cut 7 bases from V and 5 bases from J, with 14 bases between. CDR3 sequence (DNA): TGTGCCAGCATTGCGACAGGACCATATGGCTACACCTTC. It yields the protein CASIATGPYGYTF.

The gene calls are TRBV7-6 and TRBJ1-5; D is ambiguous. Trimming cost V 2 bases and J 3 bases, with 5 bases left between them. The CDR3 is made up of 13 amino acids. Germline values: CDR1 SGHVS, CDR2 FNYEAQ. The CDR3 nucleotides are TGTGCCAGCAGCTTATCAAACAATCAGCCCCAGCATTTT. This codes for CASSLSNNQPQHF. The complete variable domain, with remaining parts taken from reference TRBV7-6 and TRBJ1-5, reads GAGVSQSPRYKVTKRGQDVALRCDPISGHVSLYWYRQALGQGPEFLTYFNYEAQQDKSGLPNDRFSAERPEGSISTLTIQRTEQRDSAMYRCASSLSNNQPQHFGDGTRLSIL.

This chain joins TRBV4-3 and TRBJ2-2, with D hard to call. This CDR3 has 16 amino acids. Trimming removed 1 base at V and 2 bases at J, with 11 bases between. Germline V gives CDR1 LGHNA, CDR2 YSLEER. Here the CDR3 reads CASSQVGEPNTGELFF. The CDR3 nucleotides are TGCGCCAGCAGCCAAGTCGGAGAACCCAACACCGGGGAGCTGTTTTTT.

This clone was observed once. The chain combines TRBV5-6 with TRBJ2-5; D uncertain. The CDR3 is 15 amino acids. Germline assignment: CDR1 SGHDT and CDR2 YYEEEE. V was shortened by 0 bases and J by 4 bases, with 13 bases between the two germline ends. Written as DNA, the CDR3 is TGTGCCAGCAGCTTGGTCGCAGGAACTGGAGAGACCCAGTACTTC. Its translation is CASSLVAGTGETQYF.

This chain joins TRBV29-1 and TRBJ2-7; 11 nucleotides align to TRBD1. Germline lookup yields CDR1 SQVTM and CDR2 ANQGSEA. CDR3 length equals 13 residues. The trim removed 6 bases at V and 4 bases at J, leaving 5 bases unmatched. CDR3 residues: CSVLGQGAYEQYF. In DNA form, the CDR3 reads TGCAGCGTACTCGGACAGGGGGCGTACGAGCAGTACTTC.

V usage is TRBV3-1 (or the pseudogene TRBV3-2) and J usage is TRBJ1-1; unclear D gene. This CDR3 is 14 amino acids long. The germline V gene has CDR1 LGHDT and CDR2 YNNKEL (reference sequence). V lost 4 bases and J 0 bases, leaving 9 bases between the germline ends. CDR3 coding DNA: TGTGCCAGCAGCCCGCCAGTGATGAACACTGAAGCTTTCTTT. Amino acids: CASSPPVMNTEAFF.

The gene calls are TRBV5-6 and TRBJ1-6; D is undetermined. The germline V gene has CDR1 SGHDT and CDR2 YYEEEE. The CDR3 sequence is 15 residues long. V was cut by 0 bases and J by 9 bases, with 13 bases left in between. CDR3 sequence: CASSLADTRASPLHF. CDR3 nucleotide sequence: TGTGCCAGCAGCTTGGCAGACACTAGAGCTTCACCCCTCCACTTT. Together with reference TRBV5-6 and TRBJ1-6, the CDR3 gives the full variable domain: DAGVTQSPTHLIKTRGQQVTLRCSPKSGHDTVSWYQQALGQGPQFIFQYYEEEERQRGNFPDRFSGHQFPNYSSELNVNALLLGDSALYLCASSLADTRASPLHFGNGTRLTVT.

V usage is TRBV6-5 and J usage is TRBJ1-5; D is perhaps TRBD1 (6 bases). Germline assignment: CDR1 MNHEY and CDR2 SVGAGI. This CDR3 contains 14 residues. Trimming took 6 bases from V and 6 from J, leaving 15 bases between them. The CDR3 DNA follows: TGTGCCAGCAGGTCGGCAGGGGACACTCAGCCCCAGCATTTT. Its translation is CASRSAGDTQPQHF.

The rearrangement links TRBV13 to TRBJ1-1; TRBD1 might be the D (6 bases). Trimming removed 5 bases from V and 9 bases from J, with 16 bases in between. The germline CDR1 and CDR2 sequences are PRHDT and FYEKMQ (reference sequence). This CDR3 region has 13 residues. The chain's CDR3 is CASSPRTGTQAFF. The CDR3 DNA reads TGTGCCAGCAGCCCGCGTACGGGGACACAAGCTTTCTTT.